These 14 T cell receptor beta chains came from one sample sequenced in a study. Cells sorted as Tregs were CD4+, CD25+ and CD127-/low. TCRdb reprocessed the 5' RACE reads with MiXCR, giving one entry per CDR3 protein. The sample records some 7,000 distinct CDR3 sequences, approximately 70% being singletons. The sequenced sample was tumor-infiltrating Tregs sorted from the breast tumor. Source of these receptors: a female donor with breast cancer.

The rearrangement links TRBV15 to TRBJ1-2; D not resolved. The germline V gene encodes CDR1 LNHNV and CDR2 YYDKDF (reference sequence). This CDR3 contains 14 residues. Deletions cut 1 base from V and 6 bases from J, with 12 bases between. This CDR3 reads CATSRGSAWDGYTF. CDR3 DNA sequence: TGTGCCACCAGCAGAGGATCCGCCTGGGATGGCTACACCTTC.

This chain connects TRBV5-1 to TRBJ2-5; TRBD1 aligns across 7 bases. In germline, CDR1 is SGHRS, CDR2 YFSETQ. V was pared by 4 bases and J by 5 bases, with 8 bases of the junction left unmatched. The CDR3 is 14 residues long. The CDR3 nucleotides are TGCGCCAGCAGCACGGGACAGCCCGGTGAGACCCAGTACTTC. Encoded protein: CASSTGQPGETQYF.

This rearrangement joins TRBV2 to TRBJ2-3; TRBD1 matches at 7 bases. The germline V gene encodes CDR1 SNHLY and CDR2 FYNNEI. Losses at the gene ends were 6 bases for V and 0 bases for J; bases not matched to a gene: 6. CDR3 length: 15 residues. Written as DNA, the CDR3 is TGTGCCAGCAGAGACACAGGGGCTAGCACAGATACGCAGTATTTT. This sequence encodes CASRDTGASTDTQYF. The full variable domain, its missing parts supplied by reference TRBV2 and TRBJ2-3, is EPEVTQTPSHQVTQMGQEVILRCVPISNHLYFYWYRQILGQKVEFLVSFYNNEISEKSEIFDDQFSVERPDGSNFTLKIRSTKLEDSAMYFCASRDTGASTDTQYFGPGTRLTVL.

The chain joins TRBV5-1 to TRBJ2-5; TRBD2 matches at 8 bases. This CDR3 region has 12 residues. The germline CDR1 and CDR2 sequences are SGHRS and YFSETQ. V lost 5 bases, J lost 7 bases, and 4 bases stayed unmatched. CDR3 bases: TGCGCCAGCAGTAGCGGGACTGGGACCCAGTACTTC. Translation gives CASSSGTGTQYF. Full variable domain (missing parts from reference TRBV5-1 and TRBJ2-5): KAGVTQTPRYLIKTRGQQVTLSCSPISGHRSVSWYQQTPGQGLQFLFEYFSETQRNKGNFPGRFSGRQFSNSRSEMNVSTLELGDSALYLCASSSGTGTQYFGPGTRLLVL.

This clonotype has just a few counts. The V and J genes are TRBV5-1 and TRBJ2-1, with 14 bases that match TRBD2. CDR3 length: 16 residues. The junction had 6 bases not matched to a gene; V was cut back by 4 bases and J by 6 bases. CDR1 and CDR2 (germline): SGHRS, YFSETQ. The CDR3 region is CASSTLGTSGSNEQFF. Here the CDR3 DNA reads TGCGCCAGCAGCACCCTCGGGACTAGCGGGAGCAATGAGCAGTTCTTC.

The genes are TRBV20-1 and TRBJ2-7, with D uncertain. CDR3 size: 11 residues. CDR1 is DFQATT and CDR2 is SNEGSKA in the germline V gene (reference sequence). V lost 4 bases to trimming and J lost 5 bases, with 9 bases between them. The CDR3 nucleotides read TGCAGTGCTAAAATCTTGGACGAGCAGTACTTC. It translates to CSAKILDEQYF.

The genes are TRBV12-3 or TRBV12-4 and TRBJ1-6; D gene uncertain. Trimming stripped 1 base from V and 11 bases from J, with 6 bases between. CDR3 length: 12 residues. The CDR3 DNA follows: TGTGCCAGCAGTTTAGACAGAACACCCCTCCACTTT. Residues: CASSLDRTPLHF.

In this sample, this clonotype turned up a few times. The chain is built from TRBV29-1 and TRBJ2-7, with a tentative D call TRBD1 (5 bases). The CDR3 contains 13 residues. CDR1 and CDR2 (germline): SQVTM, ANQGSEA. The ends were cut back, 4 bases at V and 3 bases at J, with 13 bases in the middle. DNA for the CDR3: TGCAGCGTTGGCGAGCTTACAGGCTACGAGCAGTACTTC. It yields the protein CSVGELTGYEQYF.

The chain is built from TRBV5-5 and TRBJ1-1; 8 bases are shared with TRBD1. The J call could be wrong; TRBJ1-3 is a better fit for the DNA end. The germline gives CDR1 SGHKS, CDR2 YYEKEE (reference sequence). The length of the CDR3 is 17 residues. The CDR3 DNA reads TGTGCCAGCAGCTTGGGCGGACAGGGAGAGAGAAGAAACACCATATATTTT. Its protein product is CASSLGGQGERRNTIYF.

V usage is TRBV29-1 and J usage is TRBJ2-7; the D gene is possibly TRBD2 (7 bases). The germline CDR1 and CDR2 sequences are SQVTM and ANQGSEA. This CDR3 is built from 15 residues. Trimming removed 6 bases at V and 0 bases at J, with 18 bases between. The CDR3 nucleotides read TGCAGCGTGGTCGTGGGGGGGCCAACCTCCTACGAGCAGTACTTC. Its translation: CSVVVGGPTSYEQYF.

The rearrangement links TRBV29-1 to TRBJ2-7, with 9 positions matching TRBD2. CDR3 size: 16 residues. The V gene's germline CDR1 is SQVTM and CDR2 ANQGSEA. V lost 6 bases to trimming and J lost 7 bases; unmatched junction nucleotides: 19. CDR3 bases: TGCAGCGTAAGAATAGGCCTTCGTGCTAGCGGGACGGAGCAGTACTTC. Protein: CSVRIGLRASGTEQYF.

V gene TRBV6-6 combines with J gene TRBJ2-5; D gene uncertain. The CDR3 spans 12 residues. V was trimmed by 7 bases and J by 5 bases, leaving 11 bases between them. The V gene's germline CDR1 is MNHNY and CDR2 SVGAGI (reference sequence). The CDR3 protein is CASNHYRETQYF. Written as DNA, the CDR3 is TGTGCCAGCAACCACTATAGGGAGACCCAGTACTTC.

The gene calls are TRBV30 and TRBJ2-3; D uncertain. This CDR3 spans 15 amino acids. Trimming took 0 bases from V and 0 from J, leaving 10 bases between them. The germline V gene encodes CDR1 GTSNPN and CDR2 SVGIG (reference sequence). CDR3 region: CAWSVVGSSTDTQYF. The CDR3 nucleotides are TGTGCCTGGAGTGTCGTGGGGTCTAGCACAGATACGCAGTATTTT. Together with reference TRBV30 and TRBJ2-3, the CDR3 gives the full variable domain: SQTIHQWPATLVQPVGSPLSLECTVEGTSNPNLYWYRQAAGRGLQLLFYSVGIGQISSEVPQNLSASRPQDRQFILSSKKLLLSDSGFYLCAWSVVGSSTDTQYFGPGTRLTVL.

The chain has TRBV5-1 and TRBJ1-1, with a weak D call TRBD1 (5 bases). V was clipped by 0 bases and J by 2 bases, with 11 bases between them. This CDR3 has 15 amino acids. Germline values: CDR1 SGHRS, CDR2 YFSETQ. The CDR3 DNA reads as TGCGCCAGCAGCTTGGCGGGTGGACAAAACACTGAAGCTTTCTTT. Its translation is CASSLAGGQNTEAFF.